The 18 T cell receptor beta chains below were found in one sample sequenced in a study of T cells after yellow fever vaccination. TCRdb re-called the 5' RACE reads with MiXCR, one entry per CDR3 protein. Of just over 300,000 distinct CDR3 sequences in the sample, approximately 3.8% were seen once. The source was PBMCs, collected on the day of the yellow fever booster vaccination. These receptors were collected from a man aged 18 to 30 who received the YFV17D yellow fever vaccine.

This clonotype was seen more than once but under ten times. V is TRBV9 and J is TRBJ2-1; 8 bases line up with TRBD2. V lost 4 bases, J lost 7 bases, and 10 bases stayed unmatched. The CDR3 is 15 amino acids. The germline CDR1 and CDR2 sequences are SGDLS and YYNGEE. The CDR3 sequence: CASSSSGGRGNEQFF. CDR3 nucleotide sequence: TGTGCCAGCAGCTCGAGCGGGGGACGGGGGAATGAGCAGTTCTTC.

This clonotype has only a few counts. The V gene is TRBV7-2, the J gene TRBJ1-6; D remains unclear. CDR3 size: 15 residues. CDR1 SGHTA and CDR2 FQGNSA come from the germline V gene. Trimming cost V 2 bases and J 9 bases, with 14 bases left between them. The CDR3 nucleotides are TGTGCCAGCAGCTTATGGGCTCGGACCGGTTCACCCCTCCACTTT. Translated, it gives CASSLWARTGSPLHF.

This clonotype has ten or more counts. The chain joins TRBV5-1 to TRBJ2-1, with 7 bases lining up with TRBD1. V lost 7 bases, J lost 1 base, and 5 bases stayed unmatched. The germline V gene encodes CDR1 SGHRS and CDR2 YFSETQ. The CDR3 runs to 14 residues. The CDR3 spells CASGQGDSYNEQFF. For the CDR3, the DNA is TGCGCCAGCGGTCAGGGGGATTCCTACAATGAGCAGTTCTTC.

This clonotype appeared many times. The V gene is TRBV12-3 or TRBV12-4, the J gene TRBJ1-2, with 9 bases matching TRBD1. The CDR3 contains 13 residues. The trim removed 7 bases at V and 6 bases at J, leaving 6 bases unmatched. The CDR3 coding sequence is TGTGCCAGCACCGAGACAGGGGGTCATGGCTACACCTTC. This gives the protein CASTETGGHGYTF.

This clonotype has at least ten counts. Here the CDR3 reads CASSPGTGGIYGYTF. CDR3 sequence (DNA): TGCGCCAGCAGCCCCGGGACAGGGGGCATCTATGGCTACACCTTC. V is TRBV5-1 and J is TRBJ1-2; 12 positions agree with TRBD1. Germline CDR1 and CDR2: SGHRS and YFSETQ. The CDR3 extends over 15 amino acids. Germline trimming cut 4 bases from V and 4 bases from J; bases unmatched to any gene: 5. Filled out from reference TRBV5-1 and TRBJ1-2, the complete variable domain reads KAGVTQTPRYLIKTRGQQVTLSCSPISGHRSVSWYQQTPGQGLQFLFEYFSETQRNKGNFPGRFSGRQFSNSRSEMNVSTLELGDSALYLCASSPGTGGIYGYTFGSGTRLTVV.

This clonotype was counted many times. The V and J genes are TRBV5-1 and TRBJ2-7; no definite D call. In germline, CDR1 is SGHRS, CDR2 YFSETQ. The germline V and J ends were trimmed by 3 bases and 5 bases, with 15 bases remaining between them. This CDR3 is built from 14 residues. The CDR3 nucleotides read TGCGCCAGCAGCTCCTCCCCTAGGGCCCACGAGCAGTACTTC. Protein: CASSSSPRAHEQYF.

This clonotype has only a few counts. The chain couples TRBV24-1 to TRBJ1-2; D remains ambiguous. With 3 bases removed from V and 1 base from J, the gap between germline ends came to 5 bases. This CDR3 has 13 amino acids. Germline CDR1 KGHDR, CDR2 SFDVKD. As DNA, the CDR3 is TGTGCCACCAGTGATCTTCGTAACTATGGCTACACCTTC. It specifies CATSDLRNYGYTF.

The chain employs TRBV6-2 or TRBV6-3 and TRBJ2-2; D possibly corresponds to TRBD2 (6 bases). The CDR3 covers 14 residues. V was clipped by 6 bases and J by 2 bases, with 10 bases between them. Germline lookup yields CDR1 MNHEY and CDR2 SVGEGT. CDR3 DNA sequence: TGTGCCAGCAGAAACGGGGGAAACACCGGGGAGCTGTTTTTT. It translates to CASRNGGNTGELFF.

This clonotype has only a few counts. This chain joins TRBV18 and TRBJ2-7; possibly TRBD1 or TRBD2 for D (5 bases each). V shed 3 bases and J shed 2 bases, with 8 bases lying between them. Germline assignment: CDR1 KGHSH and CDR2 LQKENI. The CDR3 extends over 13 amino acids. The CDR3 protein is CASSPMGAYEQYV. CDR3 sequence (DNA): TGTGCCAGCTCACCGATGGGGGCCTACGAGCAGTACGTC.

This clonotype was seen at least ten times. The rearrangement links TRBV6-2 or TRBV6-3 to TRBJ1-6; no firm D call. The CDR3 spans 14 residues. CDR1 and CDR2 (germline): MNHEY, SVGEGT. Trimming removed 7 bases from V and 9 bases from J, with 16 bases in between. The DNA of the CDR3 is TGTGCCAGCACTGAACTGCCTAGGACTTCACCCCTCCACTTT. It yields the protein CASTELPRTSPLHF.

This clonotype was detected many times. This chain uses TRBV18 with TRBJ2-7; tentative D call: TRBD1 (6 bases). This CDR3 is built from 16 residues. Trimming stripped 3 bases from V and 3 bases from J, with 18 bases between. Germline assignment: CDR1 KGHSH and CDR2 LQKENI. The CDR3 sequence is CASSPSGGGASYEQYF. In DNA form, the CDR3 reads TGTGCCAGCTCACCCTCGGGTGGGGGCGCGAGCTACGAGCAGTACTTC.

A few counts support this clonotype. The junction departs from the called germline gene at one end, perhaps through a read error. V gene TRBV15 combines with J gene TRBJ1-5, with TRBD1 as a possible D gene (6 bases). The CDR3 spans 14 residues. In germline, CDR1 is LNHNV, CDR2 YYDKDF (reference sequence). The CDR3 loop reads CATSGPGQFRPQNF. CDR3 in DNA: TGTGCCACCAGCGGACCGGGACAATTTCGGCCCCAGAATTTT.

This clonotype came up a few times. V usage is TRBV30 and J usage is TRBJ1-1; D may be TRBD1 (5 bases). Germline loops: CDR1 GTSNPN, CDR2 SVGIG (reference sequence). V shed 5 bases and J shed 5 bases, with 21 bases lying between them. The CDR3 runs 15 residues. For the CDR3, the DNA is TGTGCCTGGGGACGGGTGGGGGAAGGAAAGACTGAAGCTTTCTTT. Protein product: CAWGRVGEGKTEAFF.

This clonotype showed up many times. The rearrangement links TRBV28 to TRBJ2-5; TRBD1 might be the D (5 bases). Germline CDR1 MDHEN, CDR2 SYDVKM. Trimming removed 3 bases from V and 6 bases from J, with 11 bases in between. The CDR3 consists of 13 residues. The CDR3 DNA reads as TGTGCCAGCAGTTTGACAGACTGGCAGACCCAGTACTTC. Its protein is CASSLTDWQTQYF. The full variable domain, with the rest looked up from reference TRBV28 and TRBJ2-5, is DVKVTQSSRYLVKRTGEKVFLECVQDMDHENMFWYRQDPGLGLRLIYFSYDVKMKEKGDIPEGYSVSREKKERFSLILESASTNQTSMYLCASSLTDWQTQYFGPGTRLLVL.

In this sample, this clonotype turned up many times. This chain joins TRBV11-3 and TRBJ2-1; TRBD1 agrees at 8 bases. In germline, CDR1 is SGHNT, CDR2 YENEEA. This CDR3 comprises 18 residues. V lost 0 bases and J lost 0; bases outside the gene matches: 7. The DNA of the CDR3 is TGTGCCAGCAGCTTAGACCAATCCGGGACAGGCTCCTACAATGAGCAGTTCTTC. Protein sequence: CASSLDQSGTGSYNEQFF. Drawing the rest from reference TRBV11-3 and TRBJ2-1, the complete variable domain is EAGVVQSPRYKIIEKKQPVAFWCNPISGHNTLYWYLQNLGQGPELLIRYENEEAVDDSQLPKDRFSAERLKGVDSTLKIQPAELGDSAVYLCASSLDQSGTGSYNEQFFGPGTRLTVL.

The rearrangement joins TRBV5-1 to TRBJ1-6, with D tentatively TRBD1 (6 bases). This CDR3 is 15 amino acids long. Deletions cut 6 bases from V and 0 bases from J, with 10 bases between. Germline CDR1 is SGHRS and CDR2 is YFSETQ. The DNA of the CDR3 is TGCGCCAGCAAGGGGGGGAGCTCCTATAATTCACCCCTCCACTTT. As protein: CASKGGSSYNSPLHF. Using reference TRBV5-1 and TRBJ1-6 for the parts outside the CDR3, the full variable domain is KAGVTQTPRYLIKTRGQQVTLSCSPISGHRSVSWYQQTPGQGLQFLFEYFSETQRNKGNFPGRFSGRQFSNSRSEMNVSTLELGDSALYLCASKGGSSYNSPLHFGNGTRLTVT.

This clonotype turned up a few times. The CDR3 sequence: CASSGDSREPQHF. Here the CDR3 DNA reads TGTGCCAGCAGCGGGGACAGCCGGGAGCCCCAGCATTTT. The chain joins TRBV9 to TRBJ1-5; TRBD1 matches at 7 bases. V lost 3 bases to trimming and J lost 8 bases; unmatched junction nucleotides: 5. Germline V CDR1 and CDR2: SGDLS, YYNGEE. This CDR3 comprises 13 residues.

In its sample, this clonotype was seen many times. The CDR3, as DNA: TGTGCCAGCGACACCTTCACCGGGGAGCTGTTTTTT. It codes for CASDTFTGELFF. The J gene is TRBJ2-2, the V gene TRBV28, with D unresolved. V shed 8 bases and J shed 4 bases, with 8 bases lying between them. From germline, CDR1 is MDHEN and CDR2 SYDVKM. This CDR3 is built from 12 residues.